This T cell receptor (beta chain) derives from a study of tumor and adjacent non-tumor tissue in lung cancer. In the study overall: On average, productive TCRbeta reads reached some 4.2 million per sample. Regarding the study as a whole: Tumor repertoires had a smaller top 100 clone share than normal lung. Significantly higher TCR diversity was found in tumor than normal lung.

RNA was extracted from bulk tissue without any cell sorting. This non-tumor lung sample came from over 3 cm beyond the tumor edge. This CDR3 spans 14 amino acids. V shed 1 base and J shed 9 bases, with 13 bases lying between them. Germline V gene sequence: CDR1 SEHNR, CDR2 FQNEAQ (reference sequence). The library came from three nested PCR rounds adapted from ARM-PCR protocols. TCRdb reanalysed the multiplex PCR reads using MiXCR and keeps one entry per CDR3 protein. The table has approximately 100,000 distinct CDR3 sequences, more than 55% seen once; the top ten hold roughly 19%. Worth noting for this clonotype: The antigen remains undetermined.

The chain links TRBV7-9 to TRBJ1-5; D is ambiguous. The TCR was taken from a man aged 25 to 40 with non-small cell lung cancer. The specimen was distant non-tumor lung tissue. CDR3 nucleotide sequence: TGTGCCAGCAGCTTAGGCCCCGGGGATCTGCCCCAGCATTTT. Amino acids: CASSLGPGDLPQHF.